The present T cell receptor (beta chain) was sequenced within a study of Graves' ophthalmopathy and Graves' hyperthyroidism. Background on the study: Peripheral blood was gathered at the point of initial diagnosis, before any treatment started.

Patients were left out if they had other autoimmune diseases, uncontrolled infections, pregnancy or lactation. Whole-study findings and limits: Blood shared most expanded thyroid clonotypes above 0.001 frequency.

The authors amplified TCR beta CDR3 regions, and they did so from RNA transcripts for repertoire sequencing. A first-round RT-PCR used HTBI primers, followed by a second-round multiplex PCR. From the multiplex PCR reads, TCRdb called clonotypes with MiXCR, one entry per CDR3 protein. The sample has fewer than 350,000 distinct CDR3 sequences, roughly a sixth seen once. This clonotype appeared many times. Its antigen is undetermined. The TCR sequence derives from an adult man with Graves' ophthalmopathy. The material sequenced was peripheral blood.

The CDR3 DNA reads TGCAGTGCTACTACAGGGGGAAATAGCAATCAGCCCCAGCATTTT. Protein sequence: CSATTGGNSNQPQHF. The chain combines TRBV20-1 with TRBJ1-5; 8 bases align to TRBD1. Germline assignment: CDR1 DFQATT and CDR2 SNEGSKA (reference sequence). The CDR3 has 15 amino acids. V shed 4 bases and J 0 bases; nucleotides not matched to a gene: 5.